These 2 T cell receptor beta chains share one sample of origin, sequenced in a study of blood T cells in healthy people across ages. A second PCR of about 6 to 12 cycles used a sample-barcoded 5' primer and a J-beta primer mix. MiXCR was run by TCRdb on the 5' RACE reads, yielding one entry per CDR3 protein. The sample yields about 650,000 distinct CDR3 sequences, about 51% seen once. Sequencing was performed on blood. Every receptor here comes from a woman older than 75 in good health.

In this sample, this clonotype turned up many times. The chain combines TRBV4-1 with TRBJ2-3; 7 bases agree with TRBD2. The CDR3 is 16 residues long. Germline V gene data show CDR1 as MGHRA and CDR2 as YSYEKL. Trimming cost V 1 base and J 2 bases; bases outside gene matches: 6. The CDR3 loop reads CASSQGGTNPTDTQYF. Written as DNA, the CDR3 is TGCGCCAGCAGCCAAGGCGGGACTAACCCCACAGATACGCAGTATTTT.

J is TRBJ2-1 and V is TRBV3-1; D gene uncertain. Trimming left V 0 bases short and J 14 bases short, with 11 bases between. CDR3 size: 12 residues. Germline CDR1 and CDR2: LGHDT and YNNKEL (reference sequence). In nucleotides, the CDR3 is TGTGCCAGCAGCCAAGATAGAGGCCAAGAGTTCTTC. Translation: CASSQDRGQEFF.